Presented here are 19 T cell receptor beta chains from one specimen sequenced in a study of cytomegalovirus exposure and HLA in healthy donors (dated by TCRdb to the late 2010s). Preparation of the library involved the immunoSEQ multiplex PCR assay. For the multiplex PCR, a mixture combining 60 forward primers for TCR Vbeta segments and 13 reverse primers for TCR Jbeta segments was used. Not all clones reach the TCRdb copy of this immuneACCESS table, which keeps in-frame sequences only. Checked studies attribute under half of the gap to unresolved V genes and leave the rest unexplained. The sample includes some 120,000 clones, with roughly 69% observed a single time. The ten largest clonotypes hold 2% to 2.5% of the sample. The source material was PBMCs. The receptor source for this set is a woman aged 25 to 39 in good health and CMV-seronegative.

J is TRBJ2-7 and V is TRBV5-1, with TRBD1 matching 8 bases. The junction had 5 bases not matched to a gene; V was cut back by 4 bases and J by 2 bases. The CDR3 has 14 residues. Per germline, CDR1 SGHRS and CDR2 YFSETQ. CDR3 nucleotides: TGCGCCAGCAGCCGACAGGGGATCACCTACGAGCAGTACTTC. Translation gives CASSRQGITYEQYF.

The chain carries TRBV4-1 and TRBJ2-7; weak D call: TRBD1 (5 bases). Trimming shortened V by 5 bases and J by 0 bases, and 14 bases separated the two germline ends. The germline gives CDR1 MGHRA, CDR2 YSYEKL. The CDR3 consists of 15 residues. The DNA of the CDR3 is TGCGCCAGCAGCTCAGCCCCAGGGAACTCCTACGAGCAGTACTTC. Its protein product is CASSSAPGNSYEQYF.

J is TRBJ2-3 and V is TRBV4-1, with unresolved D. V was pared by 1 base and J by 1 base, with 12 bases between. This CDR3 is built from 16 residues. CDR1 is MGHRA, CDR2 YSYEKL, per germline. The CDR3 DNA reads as TGCGCCAGCAGCCAAGTGTCGGGTCGCGGCACAGATACGCAGTATTTT. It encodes CASSQVSGRGTDTQYF.

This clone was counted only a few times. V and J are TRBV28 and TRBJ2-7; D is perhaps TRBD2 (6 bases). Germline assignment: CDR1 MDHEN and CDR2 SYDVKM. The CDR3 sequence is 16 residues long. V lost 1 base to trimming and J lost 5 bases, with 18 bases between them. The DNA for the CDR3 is TGTGCCAGCAGTTTATTTTTTCGAGGGAGGACGAACGAGCAGTACTTC. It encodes CASSLFFRGRTNEQYF.

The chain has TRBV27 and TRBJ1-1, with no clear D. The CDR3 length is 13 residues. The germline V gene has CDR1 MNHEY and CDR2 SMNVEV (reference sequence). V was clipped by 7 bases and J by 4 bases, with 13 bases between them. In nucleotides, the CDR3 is TGTGCCAGCACAGGCCCTCGGGGCACTGAAGCTTTCTTT. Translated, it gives CASTGPRGTEAFF.

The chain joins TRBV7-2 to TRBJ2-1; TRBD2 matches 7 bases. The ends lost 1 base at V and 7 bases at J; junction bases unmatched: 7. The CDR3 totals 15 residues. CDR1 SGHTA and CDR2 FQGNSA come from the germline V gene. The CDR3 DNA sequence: TGTGCCAGCAGCTTAGGGTGGAGCGGGATAAATGAGCAGTTCTTC. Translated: CASSLGWSGINEQFF.

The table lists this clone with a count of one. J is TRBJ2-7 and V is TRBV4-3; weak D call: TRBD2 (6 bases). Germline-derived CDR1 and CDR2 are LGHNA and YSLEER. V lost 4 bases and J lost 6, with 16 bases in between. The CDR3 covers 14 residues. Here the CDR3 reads CASSRDSYLAEQYF. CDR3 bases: TGCGCCAGCAGCCGGGACTCCTATTTAGCCGAGCAGTACTTC.

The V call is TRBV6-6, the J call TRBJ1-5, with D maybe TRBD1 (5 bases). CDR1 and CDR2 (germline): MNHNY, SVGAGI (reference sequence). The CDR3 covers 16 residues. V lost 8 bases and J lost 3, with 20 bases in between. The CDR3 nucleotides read TGTGCCAGCCTATACCATCGGCAGGGTGTCAATCAGCCCCAGCATTTT. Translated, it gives CASLYHRQGVNQPQHF.

The CDR3 DNA follows: TGTGCCAGCAGCCCAACAGGGTCCTACGAGCAGTACTTC. This codes for CASSPTGSYEQYF. V and J are TRBV5-6 and TRBJ2-7, with D possibly matching TRBD1 (6 bases). The CDR3 loop spans 13 amino acids. Deletions cut 4 bases from V and 1 base from J, with 9 bases between. Germline V CDR1 and CDR2: SGHDT, YYEEEE.

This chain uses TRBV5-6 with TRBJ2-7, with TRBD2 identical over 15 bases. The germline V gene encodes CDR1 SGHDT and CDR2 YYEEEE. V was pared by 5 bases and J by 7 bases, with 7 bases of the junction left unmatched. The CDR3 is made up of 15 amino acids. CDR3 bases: TGTGCCAGCAGGGATTGGGGACTAGCGGGAGGTGAGCAGTACTTC. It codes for CASRDWGLAGGEQYF. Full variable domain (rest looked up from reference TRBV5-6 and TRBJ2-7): DAGVTQSPTHLIKTRGQQVTLRCSPKSGHDTVSWYQQALGQGPQFIFQYYEEEERQRGNFPDRFSGHQFPNYSSELNVNALLLGDSALYLCASRDWGLAGGEQYFGPGTRLTVT.

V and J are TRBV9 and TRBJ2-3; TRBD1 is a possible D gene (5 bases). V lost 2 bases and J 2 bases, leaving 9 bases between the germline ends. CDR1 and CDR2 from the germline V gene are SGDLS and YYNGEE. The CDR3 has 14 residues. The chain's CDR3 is CASSVAGITDTQYF. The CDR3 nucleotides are TGTGCCAGCAGCGTGGCAGGGATCACAGATACGCAGTATTTT.

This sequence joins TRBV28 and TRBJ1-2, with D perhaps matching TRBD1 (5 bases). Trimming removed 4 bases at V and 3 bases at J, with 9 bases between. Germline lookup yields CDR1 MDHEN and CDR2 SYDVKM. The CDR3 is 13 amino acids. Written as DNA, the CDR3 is TGTGCCAGCAGTTCGGGACTTGACTATGGCTACACCTTC. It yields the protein CASSSGLDYGYTF.

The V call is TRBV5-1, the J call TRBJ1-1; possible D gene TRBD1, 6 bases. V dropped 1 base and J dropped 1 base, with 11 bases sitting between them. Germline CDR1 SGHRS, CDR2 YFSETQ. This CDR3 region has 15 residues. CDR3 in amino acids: CASSLRGGGNTEAFF. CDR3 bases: TGCGCCAGCAGCTTGAGAGGGGGGGGGAACACTGAAGCTTTCTTT.

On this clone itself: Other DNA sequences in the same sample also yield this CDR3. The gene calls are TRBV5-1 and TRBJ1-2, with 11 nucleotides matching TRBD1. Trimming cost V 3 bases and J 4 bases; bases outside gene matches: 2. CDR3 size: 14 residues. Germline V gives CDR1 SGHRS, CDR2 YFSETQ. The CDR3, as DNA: TGCGCCAGCAGCTCCGGGACAGGGGGCTATGGCTACACCTTC. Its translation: CASSSGTGGYGYTF. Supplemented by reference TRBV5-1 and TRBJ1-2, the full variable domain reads KAGVTQTPRYLIKTRGQQVTLSCSPISGHRSVSWYQQTPGQGLQFLFEYFSETQRNKGNFPGRFSGRQFSNSRSEMNVSTLELGDSALYLCASSSGTGGYGYTFGSGTRLTVV.

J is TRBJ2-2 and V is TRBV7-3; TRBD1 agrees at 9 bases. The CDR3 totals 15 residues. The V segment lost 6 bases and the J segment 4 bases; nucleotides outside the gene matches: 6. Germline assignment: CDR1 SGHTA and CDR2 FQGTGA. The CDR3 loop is CASRTGTGRTGELFF. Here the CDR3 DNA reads TGTGCCAGCAGGACCGGGACAGGGCGCACCGGGGAGCTGTTTTTT.

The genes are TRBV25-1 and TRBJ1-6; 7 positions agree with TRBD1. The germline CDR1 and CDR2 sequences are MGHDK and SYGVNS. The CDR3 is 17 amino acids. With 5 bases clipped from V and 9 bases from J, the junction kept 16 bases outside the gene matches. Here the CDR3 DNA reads TGTGCCAGCAGTACACTCCAGGGGGTGGACATGAGTTCACCCCTCCACTTT. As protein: CASSTLQGVDMSSPLHF.

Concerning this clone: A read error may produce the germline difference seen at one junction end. CDR3 sequence (DNA): TGTTCCAGCAGCTTAGCCCGGGGGACCCAGTACTTC. This translates into CSSSLARGTQYF. The rearrangement links TRBV7-9 to TRBJ2-5, with D possibly being TRBD2 (5 bases). Germline V gives CDR1 SEHNR, CDR2 FQNEAQ (reference sequence). This CDR3 has 12 residues.

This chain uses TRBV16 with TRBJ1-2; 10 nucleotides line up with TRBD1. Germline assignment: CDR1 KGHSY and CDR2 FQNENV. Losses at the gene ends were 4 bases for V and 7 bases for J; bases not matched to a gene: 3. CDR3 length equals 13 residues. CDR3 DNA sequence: TGTGCCAGCAGCCGGACAGGGGGAGGTGGCTACACCTTC. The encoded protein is CASSRTGGGGYTF.

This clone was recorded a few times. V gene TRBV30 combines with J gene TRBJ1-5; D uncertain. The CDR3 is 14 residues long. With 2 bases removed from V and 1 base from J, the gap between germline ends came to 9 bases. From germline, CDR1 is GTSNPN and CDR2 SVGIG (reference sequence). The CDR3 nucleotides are TGTGCCTGGAGTCGGGAAGTAAGCAATCAGCCCCAGCATTTT. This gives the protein CAWSREVSNQPQHF. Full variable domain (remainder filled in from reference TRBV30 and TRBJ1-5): SQTIHQWPATLVQPVGSPLSLECTVEGTSNPNLYWYRQAAGRGLQLLFYSVGIGQISSEVPQNLSASRPQDRQFILSSKKLLLSDSGFYLCAWSREVSNQPQHFGDGTRLSIL.